This TCR beta chain stems from a study of shared clonotypes between healthy human individuals. Produced via immunoSEQ multiplex PCR; TCRdb's table is partial and in-frame only. The sample consists of roughly 2 million clones, about 94% of them appearing once. In regard to this clone: Its antigen is not known.

General study results and limits: It was observed that roughly 5.1% of naive CD4 clonotypes were shared across several donors. Donor scarcity curtailed the genetic and exposure-history diversity represented herein.

The sample was naive CD4+ T cells sorted from blood. Subset meaning: CD45RA+ positively selected. The clonotype was recovered from a man between 18 and 35 years old in good health.

The CDR3 sequence: CASRWGDVNSPLHF. Here the CDR3 DNA reads TGTGCCAGTAGGTGGGGAGACGTTAATTCACCCCTCCACTTT. The chain joins TRBV6-1 to TRBJ1-6, with unresolved D. The CDR3 is 14 amino acids. CDR1 and CDR2 (germline): MNHNS, SASEGT. The germline V and J ends were trimmed by 9 bases and 6 bases, with 15 bases remaining between them.